These T cell receptor beta chains were read from a single sample in a study of shared clonotypes between healthy human individuals. Sequencing was performed with immunoSEQ multiplex PCR; in TCRdb, only in-frame clones are kept and a portion is missing. The table lists approximately 340,000 clones, more than 60% of them singletons. The sample consisted of memory CD4+ T cells sorted from blood. The source of these receptors is a man younger than 45 in good health. The CDR3 runs from the conserved cysteine through the conserved F or W. Each record gives: clone size, D gene, J gene, V gene, CDR3 DNA, CDR3 protein. D genes are given only for firm matches. Clone size is shown for a subset of rows, as once, few, many or a class of expanded clone.

abundance: -; d_gene: -; j_gene: TRBJ2-1; v_gene: TRBV6-6; CDR3nt: TGTGCCAGCTCTATCCACAATGAGCAGTTCTTC; CDR3aa: CASSIHNEQFF
abundance: -; d_gene: -; j_gene: TRBJ2-7; v_gene: TRBV2; CDR3nt: TGTGCCAGCAGGTATGGGGGAGCCTCCTACGAGCAGTACTTC; CDR3aa: CASRYGGASYEQYF
abundance: -; d_gene: -; j_gene: TRBJ2-7; v_gene: TRBV7-3; CDR3nt: TGTGCCAGCAGCGTATCCGGGACGGCCTACGAGCAGTACTTC; CDR3aa: CASSVSGTAYEQYF
abundance: -; d_gene: -; j_gene: TRBJ1-1; v_gene: TRBV6-5; CDR3nt: TGTGCCAGCTCCCTACAGGGCGTGAACACTGAAGCTTTCTTT; CDR3aa: CASSLQGVNTEAFF
abundance: -; d_gene: -; j_gene: TRBJ1-2; v_gene: TRBV5-4; CDR3nt: TGTGCCAGCAGCCGGGGCAGGGACGAAGGCTACACCTTC; CDR3aa: CASSRGRDEGYTF
abundance: -; d_gene: -; j_gene: TRBJ1-4; v_gene: TRBV9; CDR3nt: TGTGCCAGCAGCGGGGGGTACAGGGTCGATGAAAAACTGTTTTTT; CDR3aa: CASSGGYRVDEKLFF
abundance: -; d_gene: -; j_gene: TRBJ1-5; v_gene: TRBV28; CDR3nt: TGTGCCAGCCGTCTCGGGCGCTGGGGCAATCAGCCCCAGCATTTT; CDR3aa: CASRLGRWGNQPQHF
abundance: -; d_gene: TRBD2; j_gene: TRBJ2-1; v_gene: TRBV5-6; CDR3nt: TGTGCCAGCAGCCGCCGAGGGACTAGCGCGTACAATGAGCAGTTCTTC; CDR3aa: CASSRRGTSAYNEQFF
abundance: -; d_gene: TRBD1; j_gene: TRBJ1-4; v_gene: TRBV28; CDR3nt: TGTGCCAGCAGTGGTAACACAGGGGTCCATGAAAAACTGTTTTTT; CDR3aa: CASSGNTGVHEKLFF
abundance: -; d_gene: TRBD1; j_gene: TRBJ2-5; v_gene: TRBV9; CDR3nt: TGTGCCAGCAGCGTGGCGGACAGGGATTGGGAGACCCAGTACTTC; CDR3aa: CASSVADRDWETQYF
abundance: -; d_gene: TRBD2; j_gene: TRBJ2-2; v_gene: TRBV14; CDR3nt: TGTGCCAGCAGCCAAAGACTAGCGGGGAACACCGGGGAGCTGTTTTTT; CDR3aa: CASSQRLAGNTGELFF
abundance: -; d_gene: TRBD1; j_gene: TRBJ2-1; v_gene: TRBV15; CDR3nt: TGTGCCACAACAAGCCCGGGACAGTACAATGAGCAGTTCTTC; CDR3aa: CATTSPGQYNEQFF
abundance: -; d_gene: -; j_gene: TRBJ1-1; v_gene: TRBV7-9; CDR3nt: TGTGCCAGCAGCTTATTTTCCACTGAAGCTTTCTTT; CDR3aa: CASSLFSTEAFF
abundance: -; d_gene: TRBD1; j_gene: TRBJ2-5; v_gene: TRBV9; CDR3nt: TGTGCCAGCAGCGCGACAGGGGGTCGAGGAGAGACCCAGTACTTC; CDR3aa: CASSATGGRGETQYF
abundance: once; d_gene: -; j_gene: TRBJ2-1; v_gene: TRBV19; CDR3nt: TGTGCCAGTAGCAGGCTTCGGGGCGAGCAGTTCTTC; CDR3aa: CASSRLRGEQFF
abundance: -; d_gene: -; j_gene: TRBJ2-2; v_gene: TRBV6-1; CDR3nt: TGTGCCAGCAGTGAAACTCTAGCTAGCGGGGAGCTGTTTTTT; CDR3aa: CASSETLASGELFF
abundance: -; d_gene: TRBD1; j_gene: TRBJ2-7; v_gene: TRBV11-2; CDR3nt: TGTGCCAGCAGCTCAATCCAGGGGGCGGGCTACGAGCAGTACTTC; CDR3aa: CASSSIQGAGYEQYF
abundance: -; d_gene: -; j_gene: TRBJ2-1; v_gene: TRBV6-5; CDR3nt: TGTGCCAGCAAATGGAGAGGGCCTGGAGGTGAGCAGTTCTTC; CDR3aa: CASKWRGPGGEQFF
abundance: -; d_gene: TRBD2; j_gene: TRBJ2-1; v_gene: TRBV6-5; CDR3nt: TGTGCCAGCAGCCTAGCGGATTACAATGAGCAGTTCTTC; CDR3aa: CASSLADYNEQFF
abundance: -; d_gene: TRBD2; j_gene: TRBJ2-1; v_gene: TRBV7-9; CDR3nt: TGTGCCAGCAGCTTAAGCCTAGCGGGAGAATACAATGAGCAGTTCTTC; CDR3aa: CASSLSLAGEYNEQFF
abundance: once; d_gene: TRBD2; j_gene: TRBJ2-3; v_gene: TRBV4-3; CDR3nt: TGCGCCAGCAGCCGGGGACTAGCGGGAGGAGATACGCAGTATTTT; CDR3aa: CASSRGLAGGDTQYF
abundance: -; d_gene: -; j_gene: TRBJ2-5; v_gene: TRBV7-9; CDR3nt: TGTGCCAGCAGCCTCTGGACTGAGAGGGAGACCCAGTACTTC; CDR3aa: CASSLWTERETQYF
abundance: -; d_gene: -; j_gene: TRBJ2-1; v_gene: TRBV6-1; CDR3nt: TGTGCCAGCAGTGCATCTTCAGCGATCGGGTATTACAATGAGCAGTTCTTC; CDR3aa: CASSASSAIGYYNEQFF
abundance: few; d_gene: -; j_gene: TRBJ1-4; v_gene: TRBV28; CDR3nt: TGTGCCAGCAGAAAAACAGGGCCAGGACTGTTTTTT; CDR3aa: CASRKTGPGLFF
abundance: few; d_gene: TRBD1; j_gene: TRBJ1-2; v_gene: TRBV9; CDR3nt: TGTGCCACCACGACAGGGGCAGCTAACTATGGCTACACCTTC; CDR3aa: CATTTGAANYGYTF
abundance: -; d_gene: TRBD2; j_gene: TRBJ2-2; v_gene: TRBV11-2; CDR3nt: TGTGCCAGCAGCTTCGGTAGCGGGAGGGGCGGGGAGCTGTTTTTT; CDR3aa: CASSFGSGRGGELFF
abundance: -; d_gene: -; j_gene: TRBJ2-5; v_gene: TRBV2; CDR3nt: TGTGCCAGCAGTGAGAGAGAGACCCAGTACTTC; CDR3aa: CASSERETQYF
abundance: -; d_gene: -; j_gene: TRBJ2-7; v_gene: TRBV19; CDR3nt: TGTGCCAGTAGTATCTCAGGGGTAGAGTACTATGAGCAGTACTTC; CDR3aa: CASSISGVEYYEQYF
abundance: once; d_gene: -; j_gene: TRBJ2-7; v_gene: TRBV19; CDR3nt: TGTGCCAGTAGTATTAGACTGGCGGGGGAGCAGTACTTC; CDR3aa: CASSIRLAGEQYF